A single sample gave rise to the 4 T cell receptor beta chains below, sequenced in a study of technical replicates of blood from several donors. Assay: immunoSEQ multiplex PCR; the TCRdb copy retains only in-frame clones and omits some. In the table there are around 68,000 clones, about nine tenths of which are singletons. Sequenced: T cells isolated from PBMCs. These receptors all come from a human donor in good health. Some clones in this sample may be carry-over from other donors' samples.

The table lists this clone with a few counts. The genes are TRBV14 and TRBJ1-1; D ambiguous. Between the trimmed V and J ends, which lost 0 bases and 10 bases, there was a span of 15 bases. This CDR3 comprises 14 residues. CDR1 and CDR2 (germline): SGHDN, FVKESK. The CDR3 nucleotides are TGTGCCAGCAGCCAAGATTTCCGGGGATCGGCAGCTTTCTTT. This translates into CASSQDFRGSAAFF. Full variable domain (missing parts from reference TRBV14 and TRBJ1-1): EAGVTQFPSHSVIEKGQTVTLRCDPISGHDNLYWYRRVMGKEIKFLLHFVKESKQDESGMPNNRFLAERTGGTYSTLKVQPAELEDSGVYFCASSQDFRGSAAFFGQGTRLTVV.

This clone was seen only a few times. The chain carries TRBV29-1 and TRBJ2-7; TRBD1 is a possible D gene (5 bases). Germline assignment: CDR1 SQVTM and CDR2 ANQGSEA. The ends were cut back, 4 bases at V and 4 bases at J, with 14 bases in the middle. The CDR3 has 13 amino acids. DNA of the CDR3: TGCAGCGTTGTTATAGGGGTGCGGTACGAGCAGTACTTC. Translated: CSVVIGVRYEQYF.

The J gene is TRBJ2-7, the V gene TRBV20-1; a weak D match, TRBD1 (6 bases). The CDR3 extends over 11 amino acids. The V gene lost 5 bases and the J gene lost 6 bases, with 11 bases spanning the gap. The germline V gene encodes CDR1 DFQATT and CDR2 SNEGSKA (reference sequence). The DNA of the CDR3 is TGCAGTGCTGGGGACATCCGCGAGCAGTACTTC. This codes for CSAGDIREQYF.

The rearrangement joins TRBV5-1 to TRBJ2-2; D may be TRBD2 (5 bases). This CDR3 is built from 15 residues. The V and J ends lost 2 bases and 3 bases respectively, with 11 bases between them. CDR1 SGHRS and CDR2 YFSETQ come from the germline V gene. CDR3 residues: CASSFLGEDTGELFF. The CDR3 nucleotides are TGCGCCAGCAGCTTCTTGGGAGAAGACACCGGGGAGCTGTTTTTT.